This TCR beta chain is from a study of blood T cell repertoires in COVID-19. Study-wide context: Some COVID-19 samples were acute and others convalescent; all came from the United States, Italy and Spain. The cDNA or gDNA used as material had been derived from T cells, B-cell-depleted T cells, or PBMCs.

In the authors' workflow: For nucleated cells, counts were estimated from reference gene primer amplification. The data were produced by immunoSEQ multiplex PCR, yet TCRdb's version contains in-frame clones alone and is incomplete. V and J calls and clone size are as listed in that table; D and trimming were resolved from the DNA. Here the sample spans tens of thousands of clones, 90% being singletons. Sequenced: peripheral blood. The TCR originated in a man younger than 30 with COVID-19, enrolled during active disease.

CDR3: CASSYRGLAGADTQYF. The CDR3 coding sequence is TGTGCCAGCAGTTACAGGGGACTAGCGGGTGCAGATACGCAGTATTTT. The chain couples TRBV6-2 or TRBV6-3 to TRBJ2-3; 12 positions agree with TRBD2. The V and J ends lost 2 bases and 4 bases, in that order; junction bases with no gene match: 4. In germline, CDR1 is MNHEY, CDR2 SVGEGT. The CDR3 runs 16 residues.